The rows below give T cell receptor beta chains drawn from one sample of a study of shared clonotypes between healthy human individuals. Assay: immunoSEQ multiplex PCR; the TCRdb copy retains only in-frame clones and omits some. The repertoire holds 2 million to 3 million clones, with 85% to 95% as singletons. Sequencing was carried out using naive CD4+ T cells sorted from blood. The receptors here all came from a man aged 18 to 30 in good health. Both conserved end residues are part of each CDR3. D genes are given only for firm matches. A clone size is listed for some rows: how often the clone was seen (once, few, many), or a class if it is expanded.

abundance	d_gene	v_gene	j_gene	CDR3aa	CDR3nt
NA	NA	TRBV5-6	TRBJ1-3	CASSSQGNTIYF	TGTGCCAGCAGCTCCCAGGGAAACACCATATATTTT
NA	NA	TRBV18	TRBJ1-5	CASSPDRDQPQHF	TGTGCCAGCTCGCCGGACCGGGATCAGCCCCAGCATTTT
NA	NA	TRBV11-1	TRBJ2-7	CASSRTYGPFDSYEQYF	TGTGCCAGCAGCCGAACTTACGGGCCTTTTGATTCCTACGAGCAGTACTTC
once	NA	TRBV30	TRBJ1-2	CAWAEGDWDGYTF	TGTGCCTGGGCTGAGGGGGACTGGGATGGCTACACCTTC
NA	NA	TRBV19	TRBJ2-6	CASSIGTTSGANVLTF	TGTGCCAGTAGTATAGGGACAACCTCTGGGGCCAACGTCCTGACTTTC
NA	TRBD1	TRBV5-1	TRBJ2-5	CASSLQGQGETQYF	TGCGCCAGCAGCCTACAGGGGCAAGGAGAGACCCAGTACTTC
NA	TRBD1	TRBV6-5	TRBJ1-6	CASSYSNLRTGSPLHF	TGTGCCAGCAGTTACTCGAATCTAAGGACAGGGTCACCCCTCCACTTT
NA	NA	TRBV5-1	TRBJ1-2	CASSLGPRSFYGYTF	TGCGCCAGCAGCTTGGGTCCACGGAGCTTCTATGGCTACACCTTC
NA	NA	TRBV28	TRBJ1-2	CASSLTSDSLGHGYTF	TGTGCCAGCAGTTTAACATCGGACAGTCTGGGCCATGGCTACACCTTC
few	TRBD1	TRBV5-1	TRBJ2-7	CASSLAPGQGGEQYF	TGCGCCAGCAGCTTGGCCCCGGGACAGGGAGGCGAGCAGTACTTC
NA	TRBD1	TRBV19	TRBJ1-4	CASRETGTVNEKLFF	TGTGCCAGTAGAGAAACCGGGACAGTTAATGAAAAACTGTTTTTT
NA	NA	TRBV7-2	TRBJ1-4	CASSLVTGTTNEKLFF	TGTGCCAGCAGCTTAGTCACAGGGACAACTAATGAAAAACTGTTTTTT
NA	TRBD1	TRBV5-1	TRBJ2-7	CASSRDREYEQYF	TGCGCCAGCAGCCGGGACAGGGAGTACGAGCAGTACTTC
NA	NA	TRBV5-6	TRBJ2-5	CASSSDPTREETQYF	TGTGCCAGCAGCTCCGACCCGACTAGGGAGGAGACCCAGTACTTC
NA	NA	TRBV6-5	TRBJ2-3	CASSIEISTDTQYF	TGTGCCAGCAGTATCGAGATCAGCACAGATACGCAGTATTTT
NA	TRBD1	TRBV4-1	TRBJ2-7	CASSQGTGKGEQYF	TGCGCCAGCAGCCAAGGGACAGGGAAAGGCGAGCAGTACTTC
NA	TRBD1	TRBV30	TRBJ1-4	CAWSRDRGFLTTNEKLFF	TGTGCCTGGAGTAGGGACAGGGGGTTTCTCACAACTAATGAAAAACTGTTTTTT
NA	NA	TRBV21-1	TRBJ1-2	CASELGGSGYGYTF	TGTGCCAGCGAACTGGGGGGGAGTGGCTATGGCTACACCTTC
NA	NA	TRBV19	TRBJ1-2	CASRGIMWYGYTF	TGTGCCAGTAGGGGGATCATGTGGTATGGCTACACCTTC
NA	NA	TRBV27	TRBJ1-6	CASRRNSYNSPLHF	TGTGCCAGCAGGCGGAACTCCTATAATTCACCCCTCCACTTT
once	NA	TRBV18	TRBJ2-1	CASSPRLTSEQFF	TGTGCCAGCTCACCGCGCCTAACAAGTGAGCAGTTCTTC
NA	TRBD2	TRBV14	TRBJ2-1	CASTDRREWDNEQFF	TGTGCCAGCACGGATAGGCGGGAGTGGGACAATGAGCAGTTCTTC
NA	NA	TRBV10-3	TRBJ1-3	CAIAISGNTIYF	TGTGCCATCGCAATCTCTGGAAACACCATATATTTT
NA	TRBD2	TRBV5-1	TRBJ2-1	CASSREGPPWEQFF	TGCGCCAGCAGCCGGGAGGGCCCTCCATGGGAGCAGTTCTTC
once	NA	TRBV5-1	TRBJ2-7	CASSLNGASSYEQYF	TGCGCCAGCAGCTTGAACGGGGCAAGCTCCTACGAGCAGTACTTC
NA	TRBD2	TRBV6-4	TRBJ2-1	CASSGGLAERNEQFF	TGTGCCAGCAGTGGGGGACTAGCGGAGAGGAATGAGCAGTTCTTC
NA	NA	TRBV15	TRBJ1-2	CATSRPRDSEHGYTF	TGTGCCACCAGCAGACCCCGAGACAGTGAGCATGGCTACACCTTC
NA	TRBD2	TRBV5-6	TRBJ2-2	CASSPGLAGGPSGELFF	TGTGCCAGCAGCCCGGGACTAGCGGGAGGGCCGTCCGGGGAGCTGTTTTTT
NA	NA	TRBV11-2	TRBJ1-5	CASSLGTLNQPQHF	TGTGCCAGCAGCTTAGGCACACTCAATCAGCCCCAGCATTTT
NA	TRBD1	TRBV27	TRBJ1-1	CASSSPDRVGTEAFF	TGTGCCAGCAGTTCCCCGGACAGGGTAGGCACTGAAGCTTTCTTT
NA	NA	TRBV5-1	TRBJ1-6	CASSSGDGHNSPLHF	TGCGCCAGCAGCTCTGGCGATGGGCATAATTCACCCCTCCACTTT
few	NA	TRBV28	TRBJ1-1	CASSFPLKTHGAFF	TGTGCCAGCAGTTTCCCCTTAAAGACACACGGAGCTTTCTTT
NA	TRBD1	TRBV7-9	TRBJ2-5	CASSTRQGVETQYF	TGTGCCAGCAGCACACGACAGGGGGTGGAGACCCAGTACTTC
NA	TRBD1	TRBV12-5	TRBJ2-3	CASGLSPKGTEYTDTQYF	TGTGCTAGTGGTTTGTCCCCGAAGGGGACAGAGTACACAGATACGCAGTATTTT
NA	NA	TRBV11-3	TRBJ2-7	CASSLGRASNEQYF	TGTGCCAGCAGCTTAGGGAGGGCTTCTAACGAGCAGTACTTC
NA	NA	TRBV18	TRBJ2-1	CASSPGASGYNEQFF	TGTGCCAGCTCACCTGGGGCCAGCGGGTACAATGAGCAGTTCTTC
NA	NA	TRBV30	TRBJ2-1	CAWSKAAGEQFF	TGTGCCTGGAGCAAAGCGGCGGGTGAGCAGTTCTTC
NA	TRBD2	TRBV18	TRBJ2-7	CASSPQSGGPYEQYF	TGTGCCAGCTCACCTCAAAGCGGGGGGCCCTACGAGCAGTACTTC
NA	TRBD1	TRBV18	TRBJ1-6	CASSPLGTDNSPLHF	TGTGCCAGCTCACCCTTGGGGACAGATAATTCACCCCTCCACTTT
NA	TRBD1	TRBV2	TRBJ2-4	CATQDRSKTGNIQYF	TGTGCCACCCAGGACAGGTCAAAGACGGGAAACATTCAGTACTTC
NA	NA	TRBV5-5	TRBJ2-7	CASTRGGVTYEQYF	TGTGCCAGCACTCGAGGGGGGGTGACCTACGAGCAGTACTTC
NA	NA	TRBV27	TRBJ2-5	CASSPRGADYSRTQYF	TGTGCCAGCAGCCCTAGGGGAGCTGACTACTCCCGGACCCAGTACTTC
NA	NA	TRBV16	TRBJ1-4	CASSQSRGINEKLFF	TGTGCCAGCAGCCAATCAAGGGGGATTAATGAAAAACTGTTTTTT
NA	TRBD2	TRBV5-6	TRBJ2-7	CASRSTSDSYEQYF	TGTGCCAGCAGATCCACTAGCGACTCCTACGAGCAGTACTTC
NA	NA	TRBV11-1	TRBJ2-3	CASSRGASQSTDTQYF	TGTGCCAGCAGCCGGGGGGCTAGCCAAAGCACAGATACGCAGTATTTT
NA	TRBD2	TRBV7-7	TRBJ2-7	CASSLGLADEQYF	TGTGCTAGCAGCTTGGGACTAGCGGATGAGCAGTACTTC
NA	TRBD1	TRBV7-2	TRBJ2-2	CASRPTTGLTGELFF	TGTGCCAGCAGACCAACGACAGGGCTCACCGGGGAGCTGTTTTTT
NA	TRBD2	TRBV10-3	TRBJ2-1	CAISESGTSELF	TGTGCCATCAGTGAGTCCGGGACTAGTGAGCTCTTC
once	NA	TRBV6-5	TRBJ1-3	CASISRGQSGNTIYF	TGTGCCAGCATCTCCCGTGGGCAATCTGGAAACACCATATATTTT
NA	TRBD1	TRBV2	TRBJ2-2	CASSWDRATGELFF	TGTGCCAGCAGTTGGGACAGGGCGACCGGGGAGCTGTTTTTT
NA	NA	TRBV28	TRBJ1-2	CASSSRGGYGYTF	TGTGCCAGCAGTTCCAGGGGAGGCTATGGCTACACCTTC
NA	NA	TRBV5-4	TRBJ2-7	CASSSYYEQYF	TGTGCCAGCAGCTCGTACTACGAGCAGTACTTC
NA	TRBD1	TRBV19	TRBJ2-5	CASSPETGGETQYF	TGTGCCAGTAGTCCAGAGACAGGGGGGGAGACCCAGTACTTC
NA	TRBD2	TRBV11-2	TRBJ2-2	CASSRRTSGSLGTGELFF	TGTGCCAGCAGCAGACGGACTAGCGGGAGTTTAGGCACCGGGGAGCTGTTTTTT
NA	NA	TRBV5-1	TRBJ1-2	CASSSEAGYGYTF	TGCGCCAGCAGCTCGGAGGCCGGCTATGGCTACACCTTC
NA	NA	TRBV7-6	TRBJ2-7	CASSLGGGSSYEQYF	TGTGCCAGCAGCTTAGGAGGGGGTAGCTCCTACGAGCAGTACTTC
NA	NA	TRBV5-1	TRBJ2-7	CASSLEGGPGEQYF	TGCGCCAGCAGCTTGGAGGGTGGACCGGGGGAGCAGTACTTC
NA	TRBD2	TRBV2	TRBJ2-1	CASNRLAGYNEQFF	TGTGCCAGCAATCGTCTAGCGGGGTACAATGAGCAGTTCTTC
NA	TRBD1	TRBV5-4	TRBJ1-1	CASSLEQGAEEAFF	TGTGCCAGCAGCTTGGAACAGGGGGCGGAGGAAGCTTTCTTT
few	TRBD1	TRBV14	TRBJ1-1	CASSQLGQTNTEAFF	TGTGCCAGCAGCCAATTGGGACAGACGAACACTGAAGCTTTCTTT